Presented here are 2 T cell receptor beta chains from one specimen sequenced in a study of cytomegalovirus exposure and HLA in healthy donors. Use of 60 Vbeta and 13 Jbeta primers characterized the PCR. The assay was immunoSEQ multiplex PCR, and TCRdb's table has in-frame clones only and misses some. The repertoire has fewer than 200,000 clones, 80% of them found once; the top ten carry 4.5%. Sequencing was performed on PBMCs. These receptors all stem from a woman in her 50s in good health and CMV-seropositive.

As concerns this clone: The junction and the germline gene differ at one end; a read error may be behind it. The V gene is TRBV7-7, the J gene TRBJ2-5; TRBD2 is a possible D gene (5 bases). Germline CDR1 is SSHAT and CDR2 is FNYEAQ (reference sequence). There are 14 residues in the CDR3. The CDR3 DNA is TGTGCTAGCAGCTTGGGATCTCGAGGGGAGACCCAGTACTTC. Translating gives CASSLGSRGETQYF.

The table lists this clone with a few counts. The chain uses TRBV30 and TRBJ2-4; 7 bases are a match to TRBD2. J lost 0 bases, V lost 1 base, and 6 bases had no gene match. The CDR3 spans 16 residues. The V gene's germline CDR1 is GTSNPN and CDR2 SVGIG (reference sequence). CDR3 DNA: TGTGCCTGGAGTGGAGGCGGGGGACCAGCCAAAAACATTCAGTACTTC. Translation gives CAWSGGGGPAKNIQYF.